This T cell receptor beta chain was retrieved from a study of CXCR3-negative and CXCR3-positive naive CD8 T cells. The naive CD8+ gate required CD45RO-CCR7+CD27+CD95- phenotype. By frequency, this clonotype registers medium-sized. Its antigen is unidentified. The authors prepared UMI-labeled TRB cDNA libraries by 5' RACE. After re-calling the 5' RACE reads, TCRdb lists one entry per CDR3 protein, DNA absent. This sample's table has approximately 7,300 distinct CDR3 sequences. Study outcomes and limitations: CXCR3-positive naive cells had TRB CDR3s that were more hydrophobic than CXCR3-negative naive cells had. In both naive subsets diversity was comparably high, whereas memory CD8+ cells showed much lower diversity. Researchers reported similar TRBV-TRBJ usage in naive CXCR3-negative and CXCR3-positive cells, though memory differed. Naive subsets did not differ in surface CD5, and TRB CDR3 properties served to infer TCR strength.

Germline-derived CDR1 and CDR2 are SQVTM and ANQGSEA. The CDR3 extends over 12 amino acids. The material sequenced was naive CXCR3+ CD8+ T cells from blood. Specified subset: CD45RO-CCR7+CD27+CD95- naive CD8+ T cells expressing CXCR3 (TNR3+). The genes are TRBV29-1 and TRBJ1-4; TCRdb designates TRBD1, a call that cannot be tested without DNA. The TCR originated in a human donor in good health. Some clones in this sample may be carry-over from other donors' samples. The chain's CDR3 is CSVEQGNEKLFF.